A single sample gave rise to the 29 T cell receptor beta chains below, sequenced in a study of T cells after yellow fever vaccination. TCRdb reprocessed the 5' RACE reads via MiXCR and lists one record per CDR3 protein. The sample yields over 70,000 distinct CDR3 sequences, 7.7% seen once. The sample was CD8+ T cells sorted from PBMCs, taken on the day of the yellow fever booster vaccination. These receptors originate from a man younger than 45 who received the YFV17D yellow fever vaccine.

J is TRBJ1-3 and V is TRBV5-1, with D possibly matching TRBD1 (6 bases). The CDR3 loop spans 16 amino acids. The V gene's germline CDR1 is SGHRS and CDR2 YFSETQ. Trimming removed 2 bases from V and 3 bases from J, with 15 bases in between. This CDR3 is CASSFTDRPDGNTIYF. CDR3 in DNA: TGCGCCAGCAGCTTTACGGACAGACCAGATGGAAACACCATATATTTT. Drawing the rest from reference TRBV5-1 and TRBJ1-3, the complete variable domain is KAGVTQTPRYLIKTRGQQVTLSCSPISGHRSVSWYQQTPGQGLQFLFEYFSETQRNKGNFPGRFSGRQFSNSRSEMNVSTLELGDSALYLCASSFTDRPDGNTIYFGEGSWLTVV.

The chain recombines TRBV27 with TRBJ2-1; 9 nucleotides align to TRBD2. CDR3 length: 18 amino acids. Germline V gene data show CDR1 as MNHEY and CDR2 as SMNVEV (reference sequence). The ends lost 5 bases at V and 5 bases at J; junction bases unmatched: 16. CDR3 sequence reads: CASSPFRAGSGSHNEQFF. Here the CDR3 DNA reads TGTGCCAGCAGTCCATTTCGGGCTGGTAGCGGGAGCCACAATGAGCAGTTCTTC.

This clonotype was found many times. CDR3 amino acids: CASSVRTGSNEQFF. The DNA of the CDR3 is TGTGCCAGCAGCGTTAGGACAGGCTCCAATGAGCAGTTCTTC. The genes are TRBV6-4 and TRBJ2-1; 7 nucleotides align to TRBD1. CDR1 is MRHNA and CDR2 is SNTAGT in the germline V gene. The CDR3 spans 14 residues. Unmatched junction bases numbered 8, after V lost 6 bases and J lost 6 bases.

There are many counts of this clonotype. This chain joins TRBV6-1 and TRBJ2-1; D might be TRBD2 (6 bases). This CDR3 is 15 amino acids long. V was pared by 8 bases and J by 7 bases, with 21 bases between. Germline CDR1 reads MNHNS; CDR2 reads SASEGT. The CDR3 spells CASQVEGLGENEQFF. CDR3 nucleotides: TGTGCCAGCCAAGTGGAGGGGCTCGGGGAGAATGAGCAGTTCTTC.

This clonotype was seen a few times. The chain couples TRBV24-1 to TRBJ2-1, with 14 bases aligning to TRBD2. The CDR3 sequence is 18 residues long. Germline V gene lookup returns CDR1 KGHDR and CDR2 SFDVKD. Trimming removed 4 bases from V and 0 bases from J; junction bases left unmatched: 4. CDR3 amino acids: CATSDAGLAGVSYNEQFF. CDR3 bases: TGTGCCACCAGTGACGCGGGACTAGCGGGAGTCTCCTACAATGAGCAGTTCTTC.

The V and J genes are TRBV7-6 and TRBJ2-3; 10 bases are a match to TRBD2. Germline CDR1 SGHVS, CDR2 FNYEAQ. V shed 1 base and J 6 bases; nucleotides not matched to a gene: 4. The CDR3 spans 15 residues. CDR3 residues: CASSLVRAGGDTQYF. The CDR3 DNA is TGTGCCAGCAGCTTAGTTCGAGCGGGAGGGGATACGCAGTATTTT.

The chain couples TRBV7-8 to TRBJ2-3, with 7 bases lining up with TRBD1. CDR1 is SGHVS, CDR2 FQNEAQ, per germline. This CDR3 is built from 16 residues. Trimming took 1 base from V and 2 from J; bases not matched to a gene: 6. In nucleotides, the CDR3 is TGTGCCAGCAGCTTAGATCCGACAGGGTCCACAGATACGCAGTATTTT. It codes for CASSLDPTGSTDTQYF.

This chain joins TRBV5-1 and TRBJ2-7, with a possible D match to TRBD2 (6 bases). CDR1 SGHRS and CDR2 YFSETQ come from the germline V gene. The length of the CDR3 is 15 residues. V lost 0 bases and J 6 bases, leaving 16 bases between the germline ends. For the CDR3, the DNA is TGCGCCAGCAGCTTGGATGGCAGGACTACAGGCGAGCAGTACTTC. It is translated as CASSLDGRTTGEQYF.

The chain has TRBV6-2 or TRBV6-3 and TRBJ2-1, with 9 bases matching TRBD2. This CDR3 has 16 amino acids. The V segment lost 5 bases and the J segment 7 bases; nucleotides outside the gene matches: 12. Germline CDR1 and CDR2: MNHEY and SVGEGT. The CDR3 DNA is TGTGCCAGCAGTCCCGTGGGGCGGGAGGGCGGGAATGAGCAGTTCTTC. Protein product: CASSPVGREGGNEQFF.

The V call is TRBV19, the J call TRBJ1-2, with TRBD1 matching over 9 bases. V shed 10 bases, J shed 2 bases, and the junction held 17 bases outside the gene matches. There are 17 residues in the CDR3. Per germline, CDR1 LNHDA and CDR2 SQIVND (reference sequence). CDR3 DNA sequence: TGTGCCACTGGATCCGGGACAGGGTTTACCACGAACTATGGCTACACCTTC. Residues: CATGSGTGFTTNYGYTF.

With respect to this clonotype: A much larger clonotype is one base distant, so this may be a read error. J is TRBJ2-7 and V is TRBV7-2; D may correspond to TRBD1 or TRBD2 (5 bases each). Germline V gene data show CDR1 as SGHTA and CDR2 as FQGNSA. This CDR3 is built from 11 residues. CDR3 nucleotides: TGTGCCGGCAGCTCGGGTAGAGGGGTCTACTTC. It is translated as CAGSSGRGVYF.

The chain links TRBV4-3 to TRBJ2-7; maybe TRBD2 (6 bases). V lost 1 base and J lost 1, with 14 bases in between. From germline, CDR1 is LGHNA and CDR2 YSLEER. This CDR3 spans 16 amino acids. CDR3 amino acids: CASSQGRASGSYEQYF. The CDR3, as DNA: TGCGCCAGCAGCCAAGGCCGAGCCAGCGGGTCCTACGAGCAGTACTTC.

This chain joins TRBV3-1 and TRBJ2-5; 9 nucleotides align to TRBD2. The CDR3 sequence is 17 residues long. V was clipped by 0 bases and J by 5 bases; unmatched bases: 10. Germline V gives CDR1 LGHDT, CDR2 YNNKEL (reference sequence). The CDR3 DNA reads as TGTGCCAGCAGCCAAGATTTTAGCGGGAGCGCAGGGGAGACCCAGTACTTC. It is translated as CASSQDFSGSAGETQYF.

J is TRBJ1-2 and V is TRBV14; the match to TRBD1 covers 9 bases. After removal of 4 bases from V and 8 bases from J, the junction contained 8 bases not matched to a gene. CDR3 length: 14 amino acids. The germline V gene has CDR1 SGHDN and CDR2 FVKESK. In nucleotides, the CDR3 is TGTGCCAGCAGCCGCTGGGACAGGGATAAGGGCTACACCTTC. Its translation is CASSRWDRDKGYTF.

In this sample, this clonotype turned up many times. The CDR3 here is CATSWAAENTDTQYF. Written as DNA, the CDR3 is TGTGCCACCAGCTGGGCAGCGGAGAACACAGATACGCAGTATTTT. The rearrangement uses TRBV15 and TRBJ2-3; the D gene is possibly TRBD2 (5 bases). Germline values: CDR1 LNHNV, CDR2 YYDKDF (reference sequence). The CDR3 runs 15 residues. The V gene lost 5 bases and the J gene lost 2 bases, with 14 bases spanning the gap.

This clonotype was observed a handful of times. The chain joins TRBV18 to TRBJ2-5, with D perhaps TRBD1 (5 bases). The CDR3 has 13 residues. Trimming removed 7 bases at V and 2 bases at J, with 11 bases between. Germline CDR1 reads KGHSH; CDR2 reads LQKENI. CDR3 residues: CASLDTPQETQYF. In DNA form, the CDR3 reads TGTGCCAGCTTGGACACACCACAAGAGACCCAGTACTTC.

The CDR3 sequence is CASSAQGSGYGYTF. The CDR3 DNA sequence: TGTGCCAGCAGCGCCCAAGGGTCGGGCTATGGCTACACCTTC. This chain links TRBV5-4 with TRBJ1-2; D uncertain. Looked up from germline, CDR1 is SGHNT and CDR2 is YYREEE (reference sequence). This CDR3 is built from 14 residues. Trimming removed 4 bases from V and 4 bases from J, with 14 bases in between.

This clonotype was counted only a few times. The rearrangement uses TRBV5-6 and TRBJ2-7, with TRBD1 matching 9 bases. J gave up 2 bases and V 6 bases, and 6 bases lay outside the gene matches. CDR3 length equals 14 residues. Germline V CDR1 and CDR2: SGHDT, YYEEEE. The CDR3 bases are TGTGCCAGCACCCCGACAGGGGGTCCCTACGAGCAGTACTTC. This sequence encodes CASTPTGGPYEQYF.

This clonotype was recorded a few times. The CDR3 reads CASSLGAGRSSYEQYF. The CDR3 DNA sequence: TGTGCCAGCAGCTTAGGGGCGGGGCGAAGCTCCTACGAGCAGTACTTC. The chain employs TRBV5-4 and TRBJ2-7, with D possibly being TRBD2 (6 bases). Germline CDR1 and CDR2: SGHNT and YYREEE (reference sequence). This CDR3 has 16 amino acids. V dropped 2 bases and J dropped 0 bases, with 15 bases sitting between them.

The chain joins TRBV28 to TRBJ2-5; 7 bases align to TRBD1. CDR1 MDHEN and CDR2 SYDVKM come from the germline V gene. The ends lost 11 bases at V and 2 bases at J; junction bases unmatched: 8. This CDR3 is 13 amino acids long. In DNA, the CDR3 is TGTGCCGGCGACAGGGAACTACAAGAGACCCAGTACTTC. This codes for CAGDRELQETQYF.

The CDR3 coding sequence is TGTGCCAGCAGGATAGGGGCTAGCGCCTACAATGAGCAGTTCTTC. Residues: CASRIGASAYNEQFF. The rearrangement joins TRBV28 to TRBJ2-1, with TRBD2 as a possible D gene (6 bases). CDR3 length: 15 amino acids. Germline CDR1 and CDR2: MDHEN and SYDVKM. Trimming took 6 bases from V and 2 from J, leaving 14 bases between them.

The rearrangement uses TRBV4-1 and TRBJ1-2, with unresolved D. Trimming shortened V by 0 bases and J by 6 bases, and 14 bases separated the two germline ends. This CDR3 has 15 residues. CDR1 MGHRA and CDR2 YSYEKL come from the germline V gene. The CDR3 sequence is CASSQDRGGKNGYTF. The CDR3 bases are TGCGCCAGCAGCCAAGATCGAGGAGGGAAGAATGGCTACACCTTC.

In this sample, this clonotype turned up a few times. The rearrangement uses TRBV6-2 or TRBV6-3 and TRBJ2-1, with TRBD2 as a possible D gene (5 bases). CDR3 length equals 16 residues. V shed 0 bases and J shed 0 bases, with 9 bases lying between them. Looked up from germline, CDR1 is MNHEY and CDR2 is SVGEGT. As DNA, the CDR3 is TGTGCCAGCAGTTACTCTTTTGCGGGCTCCTACAATGAGCAGTTCTTC. This translates into CASSYSFAGSYNEQFF.

V usage is TRBV28 and J usage is TRBJ2-1; 13 bases map to TRBD2. After removal of 10 bases from V and 6 bases from J, the junction contained 3 bases not matched to a gene. In germline, CDR1 is MDHEN, CDR2 SYDVKM. The CDR3 has 13 residues. CDR3: CATRTSGSNEQFF. CDR3 in DNA: TGTGCCACCAGGACTAGCGGGAGCAATGAGCAGTTCTTC.

The chain has TRBV7-2 and TRBJ2-5, with 8 bases aligning to TRBD2. Germline-derived CDR1 and CDR2 are SGHTA and FQGNSA. This CDR3 contains 16 residues. J gave up 1 base and V 5 bases, and 9 bases lay outside the gene matches. As DNA, the CDR3 is TGTGCCAGCAGCCTGCGAGCGGGAGAGGGCCAAGAGACCCAGTACTTC. Translated: CASSLRAGEGQETQYF.

In its sample, this clonotype was seen many times. This chain uses TRBV6-5 with TRBJ2-3; 10 nucleotides agree with TRBD2. The CDR3 is made up of 15 amino acids. Germline CDR1 reads MNHEY; CDR2 reads SVGAGI. V was clipped by 2 bases and J by 1 base; unmatched bases: 0. CDR3 bases: TGTGCCAGCAGTTACCTAGCGGGAGGCACAGATACGCAGTATTTT. This translates into CASSYLAGGTDTQYF.

In this sample, this clonotype turned up a few times. The chain links TRBV28 to TRBJ1-1, with D unresolved. CDR1 and CDR2 from the germline V gene are MDHEN and SYDVKM. This CDR3 is 16 amino acids long. The germline V and J ends were trimmed by 5 bases and 3 bases, with 19 bases remaining between them. In DNA form, the CDR3 reads TGTGCCAGCAGTACCCAGTGGATCCGTCGGGACACTGAAGCTTTCTTT. Its translation: CASSTQWIRRDTEAFF.

This rearrangement joins TRBV3-1 to TRBJ2-2; no definite D call. CDR3 length: 14 residues. V was clipped by 8 bases and J by 3 bases, with 13 bases between them. Germline V gives CDR1 LGHDT, CDR2 YNNKEL (reference sequence). In nucleotides, the CDR3 is TGTGCCAGCCAAGGCAACAGCTACACCGGGGAGCTGTTTTTT. Amino acids: CASQGNSYTGELFF. Full variable domain (missing parts from reference TRBV3-1 and TRBJ2-2): DTAVSQTPKYLVTQMGNDKSIKCEQNLGHDTMYWYKQDSKKFLKIMFSYNNKELIINETVPNRFSPKSPDKAHLNLHINSLELGDSAVYFCASQGNSYTGELFFGEGSRLTVL.

Here the CDR3 DNA reads TGTGCCAGCTTGGACGGGGACTCCTACAATGAGCAGTTCTTC. It translates to CASLDGDSYNEQFF. The chain joins TRBV7-8 to TRBJ2-1; maybe TRBD2 (5 bases). CDR3 size: 14 residues. Between the trimmed V and J ends, which lost 8 bases and 0 bases, there was a span of 11 bases. Germline lookup yields CDR1 SGHVS and CDR2 FQNEAQ.